This entry describes one T cell receptor beta chain. Its matching antigen is unknown. These data come from a study of CXCR3-negative and CXCR3-positive naive CD8 T cells. Germline V lookup: CDR1 SQVTM, CDR2 ANQGSEA. The CDR3 runs 18 residues. In preparing the TRB cDNA libraries, 5' RACE with UMI labels was used. TCRdb processed the 5' RACE reads again and assigns one entry to each CDR3 protein, with no DNA. This listing includes under 85,000 distinct CDR3 sequences. Findings and limits, study-wide: CXCR3-positive naive cells had more hydrophobic TRB CDR3s than CXCR3-negative naive cells. Naive cells used TRBV-TRBJ genes in much the same way whether CXCR3-negative or CXCR3-positive; memory cells did not.

The chain joins TRBV29-1 to TRBJ1-5; TCRdb reports TRBD1, a call that lacks DNA to check it against. Sequencing was performed on naive CXCR3+ CD8+ T cells from blood. Noted subset: CD45RO-CCR7+CD27+CD95- naive CD8+ T cells expressing CXCR3 (TNR3+). The TCR originated in a human donor in good health. Some clones in this sample may be carry-over from other donors' samples. CDR3 region: CSVNDRAGAVRGNQPQHF.